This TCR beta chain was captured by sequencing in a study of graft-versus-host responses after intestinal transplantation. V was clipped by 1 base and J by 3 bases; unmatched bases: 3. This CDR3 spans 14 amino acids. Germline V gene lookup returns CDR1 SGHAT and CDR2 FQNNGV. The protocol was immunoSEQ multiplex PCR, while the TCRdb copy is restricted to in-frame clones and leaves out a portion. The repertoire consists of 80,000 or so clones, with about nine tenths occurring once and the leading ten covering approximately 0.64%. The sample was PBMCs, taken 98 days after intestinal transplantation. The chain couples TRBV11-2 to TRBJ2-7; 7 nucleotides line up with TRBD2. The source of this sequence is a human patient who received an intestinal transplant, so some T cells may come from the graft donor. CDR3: CASSLGAGLYEQYF. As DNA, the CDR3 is TGTGCCAGCAGCTTAGGAGCGGGGCTCTACGAGCAGTACTTC.